These 28 T cell receptor beta chains were sequenced from one sample in a study of blood T cell repertoires in COVID-19. The repertoire was sequenced with immunoSEQ multiplex PCR; TCRdb's copy has only in-frame clones and lacks some. Here the sample spans about 120,000 clones, roughly 87% being singletons. Material: peripheral blood. The receptors come from an elderly man with acute or convalescent COVID-19.

This chain links TRBV19 with TRBJ2-2; 7 bases align to TRBD1. V shed 3 bases and J 5 bases; nucleotides not matched to a gene: 9. This CDR3 has 16 amino acids. The germline gives CDR1 LNHDA, CDR2 SQIVND (reference sequence). For the CDR3, the DNA is TGTGCCAGTAGTATTCCATGGACAGGTGGTACCGGGGAGCTGTTTTTT. This translates into CASSIPWTGGTGELFF.

The chain has TRBV25-1 and TRBJ1-6; D unclear. This CDR3 has 12 amino acids. The V gene's germline CDR1 is MGHDK and CDR2 SYGVNS. V was pared by 0 bases and J by 16 bases, with 10 bases between. CDR3 nucleotide sequence: TGTGCCAGCAGTGAATATGAGGGAGGGCTCCACTTT. Amino acid sequence: CASSEYEGGLHF.

This clone came up a few times. The chain uses TRBV19 and TRBJ1-4; 10 positions match TRBD1. The V and J ends lost 8 bases and 2 bases, in that order; junction bases with no gene match: 8. CDR1 and CDR2 from the germline V gene are LNHDA and SQIVND (reference sequence). The CDR3 contains 16 residues. The CDR3 loop is CASGPGQGSTNEKLFF. The CDR3 bases are TGTGCCAGTGGACCGGGACAGGGGTCCACTAATGAAAAACTGTTTTTT.

The V call is TRBV19, the J call TRBJ1-5, with no clear D. Trimming stripped 3 bases from V and 6 bases from J, with 24 bases between. The CDR3 loop spans 18 amino acids. Germline assignment: CDR1 LNHDA and CDR2 SQIVND (reference sequence). CDR3 sequence (DNA): TGTGCCAGTAGTATCCCTCGAGTTGGAACGGGAAGGCGTCAGCCCCAGCATTTT. Residues: CASSIPRVGTGRRQPQHF.

Only a few counts were recorded for this clone. The chain has TRBV12-3 or TRBV12-4 and TRBJ1-1; no firm D call. CDR3 length: 13 amino acids. The V and J ends lost 6 bases and 1 base respectively, with 9 bases between them. CDR3 amino acids: CASSPRANTEAFF. The CDR3 coding sequence is TGTGCCAGCAGCCCTAGAGCGAACACTGAAGCTTTCTTT.

The table lists this clone with a few counts. The gene calls are TRBV18 and TRBJ2-7, with TRBD1 matching over 10 bases. There are 15 residues in the CDR3. Germline lookup yields CDR1 KGHSH and CDR2 LQKENI. With V trimmed by 3 bases and J by 1 base, 3 bases remained unmatched. The CDR3 DNA is TGTGCCAGCTCACCCGGACAGGGGGAGTCCTACGAGCAGTACTTC. It specifies CASSPGQGESYEQYF.

The rearrangement links TRBV5-5 to TRBJ2-7; 7 bases are shared with TRBD1. This CDR3 has 15 amino acids. Germline loops: CDR1 SGHKS, CDR2 YYEKEE (reference sequence). With 4 bases clipped from V and 7 bases from J, the junction kept 14 bases outside the gene matches. The CDR3 loop is CASSAAGTEAGEQYF. In DNA, the CDR3 is TGTGCCAGCAGCGCCGCCGGGACAGAGGCCGGGGAGCAGTACTTC.

This chain uses TRBV28 with TRBJ2-1; 11 bases agree with TRBD2. This CDR3 comprises 16 residues. J gave up 0 bases and V 8 bases, and 6 bases lay outside the gene matches. Germline V lookup: CDR1 MDHEN, CDR2 SYDVKM. As DNA, the CDR3 is TGTGCCAGCGGGACTAGCGGTTTTGGCTCCTACAATGAGCAGTTCTTC. Protein product: CASGTSGFGSYNEQFF. Based on the CDR3 plus reference TRBV28 and TRBJ2-1, the full variable domain is DVKVTQSSRYLVKRTGEKVFLECVQDMDHENMFWYRQDPGLGLRLIYFSYDVKMKEKGDIPEGYSVSREKKERFSLILESASTNQTSMYLCASGTSGFGSYNEQFFGPGTRLTVL.

V is TRBV7-9 and J is TRBJ2-7, with a weak D call TRBD1 (5 bases). Trimming stripped 0 bases from V and 12 bases from J, with 12 bases between. CDR3 length: 12 amino acids. Looked up from germline, CDR1 is SEHNR and CDR2 is FQNEAQ (reference sequence). CDR3 sequence (DNA): TGTGCCAGCAGCTTAGCTGGGCAGGGTACGTACTTC. This sequence encodes CASSLAGQGTYF.

CDR3 sequence reads: CASSGAWWDGYTF. The CDR3 coding sequence is TGCGCCAGCAGTGGGGCTTGGTGGGATGGCTACACCTTC. This chain joins TRBV5-1 and TRBJ1-2; D perhaps matches TRBD1 (5 bases). Trimming removed 5 bases from V and 6 bases from J, with 14 bases in between. There are 13 residues in the CDR3. In germline, CDR1 is SGHRS, CDR2 YFSETQ. The full variable domain, completed using reference TRBV5-1 and TRBJ1-2, is KAGVTQTPRYLIKTRGQQVTLSCSPISGHRSVSWYQQTPGQGLQFLFEYFSETQRNKGNFPGRFSGRQFSNSRSEMNVSTLELGDSALYLCASSGAWWDGYTFGSGTRLTVV.

The genes are TRBV18 and TRBJ2-7, with 8 bases identical to TRBD1. CDR3 length: 16 residues. Trimming cost V 1 base and J 4 bases; bases outside gene matches: 9. Per germline, CDR1 KGHSH and CDR2 LQKENI. Here the CDR3 DNA reads TGTGCCAGCTCACCACAAGCAGGGGGCGGCCTATACGAGCAGTACTTC. Translating gives CASSPQAGGGLYEQYF.

This chain links TRBV6-2 or TRBV6-3 with TRBJ2-7; 7 bases fit TRBD2. Germline values: CDR1 MNHEY, CDR2 SVGEGT. V lost 2 bases to trimming and J lost 3 bases; unmatched junction nucleotides: 10. The CDR3 loop spans 16 amino acids. The CDR3 protein is CASSYGTRGVYYEQYF. In nucleotides, the CDR3 is TGTGCCAGCAGTTACGGGACTCGGGGGGTTTACTACGAGCAGTACTTC.

This clone was counted a single time. V gene TRBV25-1 combines with J gene TRBJ1-2, with TRBD1 matching over 7 bases. V trimming: 3 bases; J trimming: 5 bases; junction bases outside the gene matches: 9. In germline, CDR1 is MGHDK, CDR2 SYGVNS. This CDR3 spans 15 amino acids. The CDR3 nucleotides are TGTGCCAGCAGTGATGGACCTGACAGGGCATATGGCTACACCTTC. Protein sequence: CASSDGPDRAYGYTF.

The chain couples TRBV24-1 to TRBJ2-1; the D is unclear. This CDR3 comprises 14 residues. Germline-derived CDR1 and CDR2 are KGHDR and SFDVKD. Trimming took off 3 bases at V and 5 bases at J, with 10 bases between the two ends. The CDR3 DNA sequence: TGTGCCACCAGTGATGAGGCCCCCCACAATGAGCAGTTCTTC. The encoded protein is CATSDEAPHNEQFF.

This clone was recorded only once. This chain connects TRBV7-2 to TRBJ1-1, with a weak D call TRBD1 (6 bases). Trimming took 1 base from V and 2 from J, leaving 11 bases between them. Looked up from germline, CDR1 is SGHTA and CDR2 is FQGNSA. This CDR3 is built from 15 residues. The CDR3 reads CASSLVVQGNTEAFF. In DNA, the CDR3 is TGTGCCAGCAGCTTAGTGGTACAGGGAAACACTGAAGCTTTCTTT.

The DNA for the CDR3 is TGCGCCAGCAGCTTGGTCGGGGGAGGGACAGATACGCAGTATTTT. It is translated as CASSLVGGGTDTQYF. The chain combines TRBV5-1 with TRBJ2-3, with 7 bases identical to TRBD2. This CDR3 has 15 amino acids. Germline-derived CDR1 and CDR2 are SGHRS and YFSETQ. The V gene end was trimmed by 0 bases and the J gene end by 3 bases; junction bases not matched to a gene: 4.

The rearrangement uses TRBV28 and TRBJ2-5, with a tentative D call TRBD1 (6 bases). This CDR3 spans 14 amino acids. The V and J ends lost 11 bases and 3 bases respectively, with 19 bases between them. Germline V gene sequence: CDR1 MDHEN, CDR2 SYDVKM. The CDR3 nucleotides are TGTGCCGTCTTACAGGGTCTGGGCAAAGAGACCCAGTACTTC. It translates to CAVLQGLGKETQYF.

V and J are TRBV9 and TRBJ1-2; perhaps TRBD1 as D (5 bases). This CDR3 comprises 14 residues. V gave up 0 bases and J gave up 3 bases, with 9 bases separating them. From germline, CDR1 is SGDLS and CDR2 YYNGEE. CDR3 DNA: TGTGCCAGCAGCGTAGTGGAGGGGCACTATGGCTACACCTTC. Protein sequence: CASSVVEGHYGYTF. The whole variable domain, remainder taken from reference TRBV9 and TRBJ1-2, is DSGVTQTPKHLITATGQRVTLRCSPRSGDLSVYWYQQSLDQGLQFLIQYYNGEERAKGNILERFSAQQFPDLHSELNLSSLELGDSALYFCASSVVEGHYGYTFGSGTRLTVV.

This chain links TRBV12-3 or TRBV12-4 with TRBJ2-7, with D possibly matching TRBD2 (5 bases). Trimming removed 6 bases at V and 2 bases at J, with 11 bases between. CDR3 length: 13 residues. CDR3 in amino acids: CASSLTTAYEQYF. CDR3 in DNA: TGTGCCAGCAGCTTGACTACAGCCTACGAGCAGTACTTC.

This clone was recorded a few times. The chain combines TRBV5-8 with TRBJ2-7; possible D gene TRBD1, 7 bases. V lost 2 bases, J lost 1 base, and 13 bases lay in between. The CDR3 is 15 amino acids. Germline V CDR1 and CDR2: SGHTS, YDEGEE. Written as DNA, the CDR3 is TGTGCCAGCAGCTTCACAGGGGCGGGATCCTACGAGCAGTACTTC. It codes for CASSFTGAGSYEQYF.

This clone was counted between two and nine times. The chain uses TRBV29-1 and TRBJ1-1; D is unclear. Germline V lookup: CDR1 SQVTM, CDR2 ANQGSEA. The V gene lost 4 bases and the J gene lost 1 base, with 7 bases spanning the gap. This CDR3 spans 12 amino acids. Here the CDR3 reads CSVVYGNTEAFF. In DNA form, the CDR3 reads TGCAGCGTTGTATACGGGAACACTGAAGCTTTCTTT.

In this sample, this clone turned up once. The rearrangement joins TRBV10-3 to TRBJ1-5; unclear D gene. The CDR3 totals 13 residues. Germline V lookup: CDR1 ENHRY, CDR2 SYGVKD. Trimming pared 4 bases from V and 3 bases from J, leaving 7 bases between. For the CDR3, the DNA is TGTGCCATCAGTGTGGAGGACAATCAGCCCCAGCATTTT. This encodes CAISVEDNQPQHF.

J is TRBJ2-1 and V is TRBV9; 10 bases fit TRBD1. Germline trimming cut 2 bases from V and 6 bases from J; bases unmatched to any gene: 5. The CDR3 runs 15 residues. Looked up from germline, CDR1 is SGDLS and CDR2 is YYNGEE. CDR3 residues: CASSVTGDRGNEQFF. CDR3 DNA: TGTGCCAGCAGCGTTACTGGGGACAGGGGCAATGAGCAGTTCTTC.

The CDR3 spells CAISETGENTEAFF. DNA of the CDR3: TGTGCCATCAGTGAGACAGGGGAAAACACTGAAGCTTTCTTT. The V call is TRBV10-3, the J call TRBJ1-1; TRBD1 aligns across 7 bases. The CDR3 covers 14 residues. Losses at the gene ends were 2 bases for V and 2 bases for J; bases not matched to a gene: 2. Germline V CDR1 and CDR2: ENHRY, SYGVKD.

The chain uses TRBV27 and TRBJ2-1; 9 nucleotides agree with TRBD1. The junction had 8 bases not matched to a gene; V was cut back by 5 bases and J by 6 bases. This CDR3 comprises 15 residues. Germline assignment: CDR1 MNHEY and CDR2 SMNVEV (reference sequence). CDR3 DNA: TGTGCCAGCAGTCCATCTACGACAGGGGGCAATGAGCAGTTCTTC. Amino acid sequence: CASSPSTTGGNEQFF.

The J gene is TRBJ2-7, the V gene TRBV2; 7 positions match TRBD2. V was pared by 3 bases and J by 4 bases, with 12 bases of the junction left unmatched. Per germline, CDR1 SNHLY and CDR2 FYNNEI. This CDR3 has 16 amino acids. CDR3 DNA: TGTGCCAGCAGTGATAGCGGGCTAGCGCCAGGTTACGAGCAGTACTTC. This encodes CASSDSGLAPGYEQYF.

The table lists this clone with a few counts. This chain uses TRBV5-6 with TRBJ2-1, with 8 bases identical to TRBD2. The CDR3 extends over 16 amino acids. Per germline, CDR1 SGHDT and CDR2 YYEEEE. With 4 bases clipped from V and 9 bases from J, the junction kept 15 bases outside the gene matches. The DNA for the CDR3 is TGTGCCAGCAGCCGCGGGGGGTCGACCCCTATCGGTGAGCAGTTCTTC. Encoded protein: CASSRGGSTPIGEQFF.

CDR3 nucleotide sequence: TGTGCCAGCAGCAAAATTCCGGGAGCAACTAATGAAAAACTGTTTTTT. It specifies CASSKIPGATNEKLFF. This sequence joins TRBV21-1 and TRBJ1-4. TRBV21-1 constitutes a pseudogene. The CDR3 spans 16 residues.